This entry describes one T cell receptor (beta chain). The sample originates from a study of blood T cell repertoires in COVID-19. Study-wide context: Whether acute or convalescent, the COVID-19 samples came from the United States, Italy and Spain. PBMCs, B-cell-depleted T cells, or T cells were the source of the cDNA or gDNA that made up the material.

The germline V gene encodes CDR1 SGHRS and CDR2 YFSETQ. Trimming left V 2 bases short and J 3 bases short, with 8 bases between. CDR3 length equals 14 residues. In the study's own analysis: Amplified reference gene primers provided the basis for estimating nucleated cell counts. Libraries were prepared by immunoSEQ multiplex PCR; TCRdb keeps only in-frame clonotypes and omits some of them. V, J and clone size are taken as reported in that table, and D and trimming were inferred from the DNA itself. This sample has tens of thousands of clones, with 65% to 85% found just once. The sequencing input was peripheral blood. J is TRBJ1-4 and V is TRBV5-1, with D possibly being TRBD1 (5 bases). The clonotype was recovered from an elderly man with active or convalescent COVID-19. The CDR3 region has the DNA TGCGCCAGCAGCTTTGGGGCCCCTAATGAAAAACTGTTTTTT. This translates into CASSFGAPNEKLFF.